Described below is a single T cell receptor (beta chain) sequence and its context. Its antigen is still unknown. Produced via immunoSEQ multiplex PCR; TCRdb's table is partial and in-frame only. The data show 78,000 or so clones, just under 95% seen once. This entry is derived from a study of cytomegalovirus exposure and HLA in healthy donors. Among the roughly 120 subjects of the validation cohort, separate from the approximately 660-subject first cohort, were the donors. The CDR3 covers 17 residues. Germline loops: CDR1 LNHDA, CDR2 SQIVND (reference sequence). The junction had 8 bases not matched to a gene; V was cut back by 5 bases and J by 1 base. Whole-study results and caveats: Clusters of TCRs from the first cohort tended to co-occur in the 100 to 150 validation repertoires (as a later analysis found). About 180 TCR beta chains were listed as cytomegalovirus-associated.

Sequencing used PBMCs. This receptor was identified in a woman in her late teens or twenties in good health and CMV-seropositive. V is TRBV19 and J is TRBJ2-1; 10 nucleotides match TRBD2. This CDR3 is CASSPRPSGSSYNEQFF. As DNA, the CDR3 is TGTGCCAGTAGTCCCCGGCCTAGCGGGAGTTCCTACAATGAGCAGTTCTTC.